Below, one T cell receptor beta chain is given with its context. Its antigen remains unknown. The CDR3 is 14 residues long. The V segment lost 6 bases and the J segment 6 bases; nucleotides outside the gene matches: 10. TCRdb ran MiXCR on the RACE reads and lists one entry per CDR3 protein. The sample has 340,000 or so distinct CDR3 sequences, under 9% seen once; the top ten hold 8.4%. Time point specified: patch test 1, 2 weeks after DPC sensitization. As to treatment: therapeutic diphenylcyclopropenone sensitization with weekly scalp DPC. The record originates from a study of human T cells and chemical hapten exposure. Whole-study results and caveats: With regard to DPC sensitization, TCRs above 1 in 1000 frequency did not change.

The TCR sequence derives from a woman aged 18-29 years with alopecia areata. Some clones in this sample may be carry-over from other donors' samples. The chain combines TRBV12-3 or TRBV12-4 with TRBJ2-7, with 8 bases fitting TRBD2. The material sequenced was whole blood, taken in connection with sensitization to the hapten diphenylcyclopropenone (DPC). The DNA for the CDR3 is TGTGCCAGCAGCTCTAGCGGGCAAAGGGTCGAGCAGTACTTC. As protein: CASSSSGQRVEQYF.